The next 27 T cell receptor beta chains were all read from a single sample in a study of shared clonotypes between healthy human individuals. The method was immunoSEQ multiplex PCR; TCRdb's version includes in-frame clones alone and lacks a portion of them. The table shows 2 million to 2.5 million clones, with about 94% occurring only once. The sequencing input was naive CD4+ T cells sorted from blood. Subset described: CD45RA+ positively selected. The source of these receptors is a young man in good health.

The chain combines TRBV6-4 with TRBJ1-2; 8 nucleotides match TRBD1. Germline CDR1 is MRHNA and CDR2 is SNTAGT. With V trimmed by 4 bases and J by 7 bases, 5 bases remained unmatched. The CDR3 spans 13 residues. CDR3 residues: CASSAQGAGGYTF. DNA for the CDR3: TGTGCCAGCAGTGCGCAGGGGGCAGGTGGCTACACCTTC.

This chain links TRBV19 with TRBJ1-5; 9 bases map to TRBD1. The CDR3 is 15 amino acids. V lost 5 bases to trimming and J lost 4 bases; unmatched junction nucleotides: 6. CDR1 is LNHDA and CDR2 is SQIVND in the germline V gene (reference sequence). The CDR3 DNA follows: TGTGCCAGTAGTGCCGGACAGGGGCTTAATCAGCCCCAGCATTTT. Translated, it gives CASSAGQGLNQPQHF.

A remark on this clone: Other DNA sequences in this specimen translate into the identical CDR3. The CDR3: CASSQEGYQETQYF. In nucleotides, the CDR3 is TGCGCCAGCAGCCAAGAAGGATACCAAGAGACCCAGTACTTC. V is TRBV4-1 and J is TRBJ2-5; no firm D call. V lost 0 bases and J lost 0, with 5 bases in between. CDR1 MGHRA and CDR2 YSYEKL come from the germline V gene. CDR3 length equals 14 residues.

This clone was found once. The gene calls are TRBV5-4 and TRBJ1-2; 9 bases align to TRBD1. CDR1 SGHNT and CDR2 YYREEE come from the germline V gene (reference sequence). There are 15 residues in the CDR3. J was trimmed by 7 bases and V by 1 base; bases with no gene match: 8. CDR3 amino acids: CASSLSGQGIGGYTF. As DNA, the CDR3 is TGTGCCAGCAGCTTGTCAGGACAGGGGATTGGTGGCTACACCTTC.

The rearrangement links TRBV5-4 to TRBJ1-2; D perhaps matches TRBD1 (5 bases). Per the germline V gene, CDR1 is SGHNT and CDR2 is YYREEE (reference sequence). The V gene lost 7 bases and the J gene lost 7 bases, with 20 bases spanning the gap. There are 14 residues in the CDR3. CDR3 nucleotide sequence: TGTGCCAGCGGGGCTGGGGAGCAGGGTTTTGGCTACACCTTC. Translated: CASGAGEQGFGYTF.

The chain employs TRBV6-1 and TRBJ2-1; D call uncertain. The germline CDR1 and CDR2 sequences are MNHNS and SASEGT. Trimming removed 1 base from V and 6 bases from J, with 13 bases in between. This CDR3 contains 15 residues. Here the CDR3 reads CASSEGIFLVNEQFF. The CDR3 DNA is TGTGCCAGCAGTGAAGGGATCTTCTTGGTCAATGAGCAGTTCTTC.

V gene TRBV30 combines with J gene TRBJ2-7, with TRBD2 matching 9 bases. Germline CDR1 is GTSNPN and CDR2 is SVGIG (reference sequence). After removal of 3 bases from V and 0 bases from J, the junction contained 6 bases not matched to a gene. This CDR3 spans 15 amino acids. CDR3 sequence reads: CAWSETSGLSYEQYF. DNA of the CDR3: TGTGCCTGGAGCGAAACTAGCGGGCTCTCCTACGAGCAGTACTTC. Supplemented by reference TRBV30 and TRBJ2-7, the full variable domain reads SQTIHQWPATLVQPVGSPLSLECTVEGTSNPNLYWYRQAAGRGLQLLFYSVGIGQISSEVPQNLSASRPQDRQFILSSKKLLLSDSGFYLCAWSETSGLSYEQYFGPGTRLTVT.

Details on this clone: Other DNA sequences of this sample code for an identical CDR3. This chain joins TRBV4-1 and TRBJ2-7; 9 nucleotides line up with TRBD1. This CDR3 spans 15 amino acids. J gave up 4 bases and V 1 base, and 5 bases lay outside the gene matches. Germline V gene data show CDR1 as MGHRA and CDR2 as YSYEKL. The CDR3 DNA is TGCGCCAGCAGCCAAGTTCCGGGACAGGGTTACGAGCAGTACTTC. This gives the protein CASSQVPGQGYEQYF.

The gene calls are TRBV15 and TRBJ2-3; 8 bases agree with TRBD1. Losses at the gene ends were 0 bases for V and 6 bases for J; bases not matched to a gene: 5. The germline CDR1 and CDR2 sequences are LNHNV and YYDKDF (reference sequence). The CDR3 length is 15 residues. As DNA, the CDR3 is TGTGCCACCAGCAGAGATAACAGGGGGGCCGATACGCAGTATTTT. As protein: CATSRDNRGADTQYF.

The chain joins TRBV7-9 to TRBJ2-1; 9 nucleotides align to TRBD1. The CDR3 sequence is 15 residues long. Trimming at V came to 4 bases and at J to 3 bases, leaving 4 bases not matched to a gene. Germline V lookup: CDR1 SEHNR, CDR2 FQNEAQ (reference sequence). CDR3 DNA sequence: TGTGCCAGCAGCTCGGGACAGGGAGACTACAATGAGCAGTTCTTC. Protein product: CASSSGQGDYNEQFF.

V gene TRBV27 combines with J gene TRBJ1-3; D is perhaps TRBD1 (5 bases). The CDR3 runs to 16 residues. Per germline, CDR1 MNHEY and CDR2 SMNVEV (reference sequence). The V gene lost 6 bases and the J gene lost 2 bases, with 17 bases spanning the gap. The CDR3 DNA sequence: TGTGCCAGCAGGTCCGTCGGGGCTGAGGCTGGAAACACCATATATTTT. This gives the protein CASRSVGAEAGNTIYF.

CDR3 coding DNA: TGTGCCTGGATGGGGCAGGGGGCCTACGAGCAGTACTTC. Translated: CAWMGQGAYEQYF. The gene calls are TRBV30 and TRBJ2-7; 7 bases match TRBD1. CDR1 is GTSNPN and CDR2 is SVGIG in the germline V gene (reference sequence). The CDR3 loop spans 13 amino acids. The V and J ends lost 4 bases and 2 bases, in that order; junction bases with no gene match: 5.

The chain joins TRBV29-1 to TRBJ2-1; 14 bases map to TRBD2. The CDR3 sequence is 15 residues long. Trimming cost V 6 bases and J 9 bases; bases outside gene matches: 10. The germline CDR1 and CDR2 sequences are SQVTM and ANQGSEA. The CDR3 region has the DNA TGCAGCGTGACCGGGACTAGCGGGGGCCTGGCTGAGCAGTTCTTC. Translating it yields CSVTGTSGGLAEQFF.

This clone has more than one count but fewer than ten. The chain carries TRBV6-6 and TRBJ1-1; 9 nucleotides line up with TRBD1. Germline assignment: CDR1 MNHNY and CDR2 SVGAGI (reference sequence). The length of the CDR3 is 14 residues. With 6 bases clipped from V and 7 bases from J, the junction kept 9 bases outside the gene matches. CDR3 loop: CASSRDRGGGEAFF. CDR3 DNA: TGTGCCAGCAGCCGAGACAGGGGGGGAGGTGAAGCTTTCTTT.

This chain uses TRBV10-2 with TRBJ2-7; perhaps TRBD1 as D (5 bases). CDR3 length equals 15 residues. V was shortened by 8 bases and J by 3 bases, with 20 bases between the two germline ends. In germline, CDR1 is WSHSY, CDR2 SAAADI. The CDR3 DNA reads as TGCGCCAGCGGCCATAGGGGTCTCGGTGACTACGAGCAGTACTTC. The encoded protein is CASGHRGLGDYEQYF.

This chain links TRBV18 with TRBJ1-1; D unclear. The CDR3 consists of 14 residues. The V end was cut by 3 bases, the J end by 5 bases, with 13 bases between. Germline lookup yields CDR1 KGHSH and CDR2 LQKENI. The CDR3, as DNA: TGTGCCAGCTCACCTGGTAGGAAAGGGACTGAAGCTTTCTTT. Protein product: CASSPGRKGTEAFF.

This chain uses TRBV27 with TRBJ2-7, with D unresolved. The CDR3 covers 16 residues. V was trimmed by 5 bases and J by 1 base, leaving 18 bases between them. Germline CDR1 MNHEY, CDR2 SMNVEV (reference sequence). The CDR3 loop reads CASSPSQPVASYEQYF. As DNA, the CDR3 is TGTGCCAGCAGTCCATCCCAACCGGTCGCTTCCTACGAGCAGTACTTC.

The rearrangement joins TRBV18 to TRBJ2-7, with D uncertain. CDR1 and CDR2 (germline): KGHSH, LQKENI. The CDR3 covers 13 residues. The V and J ends lost 3 bases and 4 bases respectively, with 10 bases between them. CDR3 region: CASSPREGYEQYF. CDR3 coding DNA: TGTGCCAGCTCACCGAGAGAAGGATACGAGCAGTACTTC.

The gene calls are TRBV5-4 and TRBJ1-2; 8 bases are shared with TRBD1. V dropped 0 bases and J dropped 4; count of bases not matched to a gene: 8. Germline CDR1 SGHNT, CDR2 YYREEE (reference sequence). The CDR3 length is 16 residues. The CDR3 DNA follows: TGTGCCAGCAGCTTGGCAGGAGGCAGGGGGCCCTATGGCTACACCTTC. This gives the protein CASSLAGGRGPYGYTF.

The chain recombines TRBV7-2 with TRBJ2-4; perhaps TRBD2 as D (5 bases). Trimming stripped 4 bases from V and 5 bases from J, with 12 bases between. Germline CDR1 reads SGHTA; CDR2 reads FQGNSA. This CDR3 comprises 14 residues. The CDR3 is CASSSGLPENIQYF. The CDR3 DNA follows: TGTGCCAGCAGCTCCGGACTCCCAGAAAACATTCAGTACTTC.

The rearrangement links TRBV6-5 to TRBJ1-6, with D possibly matching TRBD1 (6 bases). V lost 7 bases, J lost 9 bases, and 10 bases lay in between. CDR3 length: 12 amino acids. Germline CDR1 MNHEY, CDR2 SVGAGI. The CDR3: CASKAGVSPLHF. In DNA, the CDR3 is TGTGCCAGCAAAGCAGGGGTTTCACCCCTCCACTTT.

This chain links TRBV7-2 with TRBJ1-2; TRBD1 agrees at 11 bases. The germline V gene has CDR1 SGHTA and CDR2 FQGNSA. This CDR3 has 17 residues. J gave up 6 bases and V 4 bases, and 13 bases lay outside the gene matches. The CDR3 nucleotides read TGTGCCAGCAGCTCCTCTTTCTCCGGGACAGGGGGAGATGGCTACACCTTC. Translating gives CASSSSFSGTGGDGYTF. The full variable domain, its missing parts supplied by reference TRBV7-2 and TRBJ1-2, is GAGVSQSPSNKVTEKGKDVELRCDPISGHTALYWYRQSLGQGLEFLIYFQGNSAPDKSGLPSDRFSAERTGGSVSTLTIQRTQQEDSAVYLCASSSSFSGTGGDGYTFGSGTRLTVV.

The rearrangement links TRBV6-4 to TRBJ2-2; D remains unclear. The CDR3 covers 15 residues. Germline assignment: CDR1 MRHNA and CDR2 SNTAGT. V lost 3 bases and J lost 1, with 9 bases in between. In DNA, the CDR3 is TGTGCCAGCAGTGATGGCCTCCAGAACACCGGGGAGCTGTTTTTT. The encoded protein is CASSDGLQNTGELFF.

Remarks on this clone: Other DNA sequences within the sample encode an identical CDR3. The chain is built from TRBV18 and TRBJ2-7, with 7 positions matching TRBD1. V was clipped by 6 bases and J by 3 bases; unmatched bases: 2. This CDR3 is built from 12 residues. CDR1 is KGHSH and CDR2 is LQKENI in the germline V gene. CDR3 sequence reads: CASSRDSYEQYF. CDR3 bases: TGTGCCAGCTCCCGGGACAGCTACGAGCAGTACTTC. Full variable domain (rest looked up from reference TRBV18 and TRBJ2-7): NAGVMQNPRHLVRRRGQEARLRCSPMKGHSHVYWYRQLPEEGLKFMVYLQKENIIDESGMPKERFSAEFPKEGPSILRIQQVVRGDSAAYFCASSRDSYEQYFGPGTRLTVT.

The rearrangement links TRBV5-1 to TRBJ1-4, with 7 bases identical to TRBD1. The CDR3 contains 15 residues. The V segment lost 4 bases and the J segment 5 bases; nucleotides outside the gene matches: 8. Germline V lookup: CDR1 SGHRS, CDR2 YFSETQ. CDR3 protein: CASSALTGPNEKLFF. Here the CDR3 DNA reads TGCGCCAGCAGCGCGTTGACAGGGCCCAATGAAAAACTGTTTTTT.

The chain couples TRBV9 to TRBJ1-2; D gene unclear. The CDR3 has 14 residues. Per germline, CDR1 SGDLS and CDR2 YYNGEE. The V end was cut by 5 bases, the J end by 7 bases, with 18 bases between. CDR3 in amino acids: CASRRVVGLGGYTF. As DNA, the CDR3 is TGTGCCAGCAGGAGGGTCGTAGGACTCGGTGGCTACACCTTC.

This clone was found a few times. This chain uses TRBV5-1 with TRBJ2-3; TRBD2 matches 11 bases. There are 16 residues in the CDR3. Trimming removed 3 bases from V and 4 bases from J; junction bases left unmatched: 7. The V gene's germline CDR1 is SGHRS and CDR2 YFSETQ. Written as DNA, the CDR3 is TGCGCCAGCAGCTCGTGGCTAGCGGGGGGTCCAGATACGCAGTATTTT. It is translated as CASSSWLAGGPDTQYF.